This is a list of T cell receptor beta chains from one sample in a study of blood T cell repertoires in COVID-19. The method was immunoSEQ multiplex PCR; TCRdb's version includes in-frame clones alone and lacks a portion of them. The table records fewer than 200,000 clones, around four fifths of them present only once. Sequencing used peripheral blood. Source of these receptors: a man aged 40-49 years who had recovered from COVID-19. Each CDR3 is given with its conserved first and last residue. A D gene is named only where the DNA matches it firmly. Clone sizes are given selectively: once, few, many, or a class where the clone is expanded.

j_call,v_call,clone_size,d_call,cdr3_aa,cdr3_nt
TRBJ1-3,TRBV30,NA,TRBD1,CACDRAGGNTIYF,TGTGCCTGTGACAGGGCGGGTGGAAACACCATATATTTT
TRBJ2-1,TRBV7-2,NA,NA,CASSLGEQFF,TGTGCCAGCAGCTTGGGCGAGCAGTTCTTC
TRBJ1-4,TRBV30,NA,TRBD1,CAWSVQGSEKLFF,TGTGCCTGGAGTGTACAGGGGAGTGAAAAACTGTTTTTT
TRBJ1-3,TRBV6-5,once,TRBD1,CASSYRRQGERNTIYF,TGTGCCAGCAGTTACCGTAGACAGGGGGAGAGAAACACCATATATTTT
TRBJ2-5,TRBV28,NA,NA,CASSSGREMETQYF,TGTGCCAGCAGTTCTGGTAGGGAGATGGAGACCCAGTACTTC
TRBJ2-7,TRBV10-3,NA,TRBD1,CAIRDREQYF,TGTGCCATCAGGGACAGGGAGCAGTACTTC
TRBJ1-5,TRBV6-5,NA,NA,CASRPRGPNQPQHF,TGTGCCAGCCGTCCTAGGGGTCCCAATCAGCCCCAGCATTTT
TRBJ1-4,TRBV7-9,NA,NA,CASSFGENEKLFF,TGTGCCAGCAGCTTTGGAGAGAATGAAAAACTGTTTTTT
TRBJ2-1,TRBV28,NA,NA,CASTPSVYNEQFF,TGTGCCAGCACTCCTAGCGTTTACAATGAGCAGTTCTTC
TRBJ1-6,TRBV6-4,NA,TRBD1,CASKGTGNNSPLHF,TGTGCCAGCAAAGGGACAGGGAATAATTCACCCCTCCACTTT
TRBJ2-2,TRBV7-9,NA,TRBD2,CASSLGLAGGSNTGELFF,TGTGCCAGCAGCTTAGGCCTAGCGGGAGGGTCGAACACCGGGGAGCTGTTTTTT
TRBJ2-3,TRBV11-2,few,NA,CASRGIGHLLFGDTQYF,TGTGCCAGTAGAGGTATAGGACACCTACTCTTCGGAGATACGCAGTATTTT
TRBJ1-3,TRBV6-5,NA,TRBD1,CAATLQGAGNTIYF,TGTGCCGCAACCCTACAGGGGGCCGGAAACACCATATATTTT
TRBJ2-1,TRBV5-4,NA,NA,CASTTLPGYNEQFF,TGTGCCAGCACCACCTTGCCAGGCTACAATGAGCAGTTCTTC
TRBJ2-1,TRBV6-2/TRBV6-3,NA,NA,CASSYSREDSYNEQFF,TGTGCCAGCAGTTACTCCAGGGAAGACTCCTACAATGAGCAGTTCTTC
TRBJ2-7,TRBV5-1,NA,TRBD2,CASSPGTSGYEQYF,TGCGCCAGCAGCCCCGGGACTAGCGGCTACGAGCAGTACTTC
TRBJ2-1,TRBV28,NA,NA,CASRGELLNEQFF,TGTGCCAGTCGGGGTGAGTTATTAAATGAGCAGTTCTTC
TRBJ2-7,TRBV4-1,NA,NA,CASSLEPNEQYF,TGCGCCAGCAGCCTCGAGCCCAACGAGCAGTACTTC
TRBJ2-6,TRBV27,NA,NA,CASSLQAVSGANVLTF,TGTGCCAGCAGTTTGCAGGCCGTCTCTGGGGCCAACGTCCTGACTTTC
TRBJ2-7,TRBV7-9,few,TRBD1,CASSSWDSPYEQYF,TGTGCCAGCAGCTCATGGGACAGCCCCTACGAGCAGTACTTC
TRBJ1-1,TRBV25-1,NA,NA,CASSVLNTEAFF,TGTGCCAGCAGCGTCTTGAACACTGAAGCTTTCTTT
TRBJ1-2,TRBV15,NA,NA,CATSPQGRNYGYTF,TGTGCCACCAGCCCCCAGGGGCGGAACTATGGCTACACCTTC
TRBJ1-2,TRBV9,NA,TRBD1,CASSAGGIYGYTF,TGTGCCAGCAGCGCAGGGGGGATCTATGGCTACACCTTC
TRBJ1-2,TRBV6-5,NA,NA,CASSGGRDGYTF,TGTGCCAGCAGCGGGGGGCGGGATGGCTACACCTTC
TRBJ2-1,TRBV7-2,NA,TRBD2,CASSFAGGWGSEQFF,TGTGCCAGCAGCTTTGCGGGAGGTTGGGGCAGTGAGCAGTTCTTC
TRBJ2-7,TRBV28,NA,NA,CASSFRATVYEQYF,TGTGCCAGCAGTTTCCGAGCGACGGTCTACGAGCAGTACTTC
TRBJ1-6,TRBV6-1,NA,TRBD1,CASSPDRLGSPLHF,TGTGCCAGCAGTCCGGACAGGCTCGGTTCACCCCTCCACTTT
TRBJ2-5,TRBV3-1/TRBV3-2,NA,NA,CASSHQREETQYF,TGTGCCAGCAGCCACCAGCGTGAAGAGACCCAGTACTTC
TRBJ1-6,TRBV30,few,NA,CAWSVQGYSPLHF,TGTGCCTGGAGTGTGCAGGGGTATTCACCCCTCCACTTT
TRBJ1-2,TRBV5-8,NA,TRBD1,CASSPRDRFFPRGYTF,TGTGCCAGCAGCCCCCGGGACAGGTTTTTTCCAAGAGGCTACACCTTC
TRBJ1-2,TRBV6-2/TRBV6-3,NA,NA,CASSYGTSYGYTF,TGTGCCAGCAGTTACGGGACAAGCTATGGCTACACCTTC
TRBJ2-1,TRBV6-6,NA,TRBD1,CASSYPQGIPYNEQFF,TGTGCCAGCAGTTACCCACAGGGGATACCCTACAATGAGCAGTTCTTC
TRBJ2-1,TRBV6-6,NA,TRBD1,CASSYQDRGLDEQFF,TGTGCCAGCAGTTACCAGGACAGGGGGTTGGATGAGCAGTTCTTC
TRBJ1-5,TRBV6-5,NA,NA,CASIQRDGNQPQHF,TGTGCCAGCATCCAACGGGATGGCAATCAGCCCCAGCATTTT
TRBJ1-1,TRBV13,NA,NA,CASSVRDTNTEAFF,TGTGCCAGCAGCGTTCGGGACACGAACACTGAAGCTTTCTTT
TRBJ2-1,TRBV20-1,NA,NA,CSASPRGRGSYNEQFF,TGCAGTGCTAGTCCTCGTGGGCGGGGCTCCTACAATGAGCAGTTCTTC
TRBJ2-1,TRBV4-3,once,NA,CASSLMRGGEQFF,TGCGCCAGCAGCCTCATGAGGGGAGGTGAGCAGTTCTTC
TRBJ2-3,TRBV7-2,NA,TRBD1,CASSQGQITDTQYF,TGTGCCAGCAGCCAGGGACAGATCACAGATACGCAGTATTTT
TRBJ1-2,TRBV5-4,NA,NA,CASRTDRRFNYGYTF,TGTGCCAGCCGCACCGACAGACGATTTAACTATGGCTACACCTTC
TRBJ1-5,TRBV6-6,NA,NA,CASSPAGREPQHF,TGTGCCAGCAGCCCCGCGGGGAGAGAGCCCCAGCATTTT
TRBJ2-3,TRBV10-2,once,NA,CASSLLGDTQYF,TGCGCCAGCAGCCTCCTCGGAGATACGCAGTATTTT
TRBJ1-6,TRBV25-1,NA,NA,CASSETDSPLHF,TGTGCCAGCAGTGAGACAGATTCACCCCTCCACTTT
TRBJ1-5,TRBV28,NA,NA,CASSFLITTQPQHF,TGTGCCAGCAGTTTTTTGATTACAACTCAGCCCCAGCATTTT
TRBJ2-3,TRBV28,NA,NA,CASLPLTSTDTQYF,TGTGCCAGTCTTCCTCTGACTAGCACAGATACGCAGTATTTT
TRBJ2-7,TRBV28,NA,TRBD2,CASSPGTSGSFYEQYF,TGTGCCAGCAGTCCCGGGACTAGCGGGAGTTTCTACGAGCAGTACTTC
TRBJ1-1,TRBV11-2,NA,TRBD1,CASRRTQGAGTEAFF,TGTGCCAGCAGAAGAACCCAGGGGGCGGGAACTGAAGCTTTCTTT
TRBJ1-3,TRBV3-1/TRBV3-2,NA,NA,CASSQSGQIRGNTIYF,TGTGCCAGCAGCCAAAGTGGACAGATTAGAGGAAACACCATATATTTT
TRBJ2-4,TRBV20-1,NA,NA,CSASRGSIQYF,TGCAGTGCTAGTCGAGGGAGCATTCAGTACTTC
TRBJ1-5,TRBV11-3,NA,TRBD1,CASSSRDRVFNQPQHF,TGTGCCAGCAGCTCCCGGGACAGGGTCTTTAATCAGCCCCAGCATTTT
TRBJ1-2,TRBV4-1,NA,NA,CASSQAVTFSDYDYGYTF,TGCGCCAGCAGCCAGGCAGTCACATTTTCCGATTATGACTATGGCTACACCTTC
TRBJ2-5,TRBV24-1,NA,TRBD1,CATSDPSTGDRPQETQYF,TGTGCCACCAGTGACCCCTCCACAGGGGACCGACCCCAAGAGACCCAGTACTTC
TRBJ2-7,TRBV4-1,NA,NA,CASSQVGAGGSEQYF,TGCGCCAGCAGCCAAGTAGGTGCCGGGGGTTCCGAGCAGTACTTC
TRBJ1-2,TRBV7-8,NA,NA,CASSPSYGYTF,TGTGCCAGCAGCCCTTCCTATGGCTACACCTTC